Below, 10 T cell receptor beta chains from the same sample are listed, as sequenced in a study of OX40 agonist ivuxolimab in advanced cancers. Only in-frame clones appear in the TCRdb table, and some are missing; sequencing was by immunoSEQ multiplex PCR. The table records 21,000 or so clones, roughly 80% of them present only once. This sample comprised CD4+ or CD8+ T cells sorted from blood, obtained in a trial of the OX40 agonist ivuxolimab. The receptors derive from an adult with an advanced solid tumor such as melanoma, head and neck, liver or kidney cancer.

The genes are TRBV5-1 and TRBJ1-2; the match to TRBD1 covers 7 bases. J was trimmed by 8 bases and V by 4 bases; bases with no gene match: 14. Germline CDR1 SGHRS, CDR2 YFSETQ. This CDR3 is 15 amino acids long. CDR3 nucleotide sequence: TGCGCCAGCAGCCAAACAGGGGACTATGTGCGCGGCTACACCTTC. Protein product: CASSQTGDYVRGYTF.

V gene TRBV2 combines with J gene TRBJ2-3, with 7 bases identical to TRBD1. The CDR3 has 16 amino acids. CDR1 is SNHLY, CDR2 FYNNEI, per germline. V lost 4 bases, J lost 2 bases, and 9 bases stayed unmatched. The CDR3 reads CASSGGPRGPTDTQYF. DNA for the CDR3: TGTGCCAGCAGTGGGGGCCCGAGGGGGCCCACAGATACGCAGTATTTT.

As for this clone: This likely stems from a read error, as it lies one base from a far larger clone. Other DNA sequences in the same sample also yield this CDR3. V usage is TRBV5-1 and J usage is TRBJ1-1; D is uncertain. The germline gives CDR1 SGHRS, CDR2 YFSETQ. Deletions cut 0 bases from V and 7 bases from J, with 10 bases between. This CDR3 is built from 13 residues. In DNA, the CDR3 is TGCGCCAGCAGCTTGGGTACCCTATATGAAGCTTTCTTT. This translates into CASSLGTLYEAFF. The full variable domain, rest sourced from reference TRBV5-1 and TRBJ1-1, is KAGVTQTPRYLIKTRGQQVTLSCSPISGHRSVSWYQQTPGQGLQFLFEYFSETQRNKGNFPGRFSGRQFSNSRSEMNVSTLELGDSALYLCASSLGTLYEAFFGQGTRLTVV.

J is TRBJ2-1 and V is TRBV6-4; 8 positions agree with TRBD2. The CDR3 has 15 amino acids. Germline CDR1 reads MRHNA; CDR2 reads SNTAGT. With V trimmed by 3 bases and J by 4 bases, 5 bases remained unmatched. The CDR3 protein is CASSEIAGSYNEQFF. CDR3 nucleotide sequence: TGTGCCAGCAGTGAGATAGCGGGAAGTTACAATGAGCAGTTCTTC.

The rearrangement links TRBV2 to TRBJ2-7, with 8 bases lining up with TRBD2. The CDR3 covers 15 residues. Per germline, CDR1 SNHLY and CDR2 FYNNEI. V dropped 4 bases and J dropped 2; count of bases not matched to a gene: 7. The CDR3 DNA sequence: TGTGCCAGCAGTGTTGGTAGCGGGAAACCCTACGAGCAGTACTTC. It specifies CASSVGSGKPYEQYF.

This clone has just one count. The chain joins TRBV19 to TRBJ2-2; TRBD2 is a possible D gene (5 bases). Germline CDR1 is LNHDA and CDR2 is SQIVND (reference sequence). The CDR3 is 15 amino acids. V gave up 9 bases and J gave up 2 bases, with 16 bases separating them. The CDR3 is CASGEYTLNTGELFF. As DNA, the CDR3 is TGTGCCAGCGGGGAGTATACCCTTAACACCGGGGAGCTGTTTTTT.

V gene TRBV7-6 combines with J gene TRBJ2-6; no clear D. Per the germline V gene, CDR1 is SGHVS and CDR2 is FNYEAQ. The length of the CDR3 is 15 residues. V was cut by 4 bases and J by 3 bases, with 10 bases left in between. DNA for the CDR3: TGTGCCAGCAGCTCCTACCTAGGTGGGGCCAACGTCCTGACTTTC. Translated, it gives CASSSYLGGANVLTF.

The chain uses TRBV6-5 and TRBJ2-1; 10 bases line up with TRBD2. V lost 7 bases to trimming and J lost 1 base; unmatched junction nucleotides: 4. CDR1 is MNHEY and CDR2 is SVGAGI in the germline V gene. The CDR3 runs to 15 residues. In DNA form, the CDR3 reads TGTGCCAGCACCTGGACTAGCGGATCCTACAATGAGCAGTTCTTC. Protein: CASTWTSGSYNEQFF.

The chain is built from TRBV5-1 and TRBJ2-7, with a possible D match to TRBD1 (6 bases). The germline V gene has CDR1 SGHRS and CDR2 YFSETQ. The length of the CDR3 is 13 residues. V was trimmed by 4 bases and J by 3 bases, leaving 11 bases between them. The CDR3 bases are TGCGCCAGCAGCCCCGGACAGAACTACGAGCAGTACTTC. Amino acids: CASSPGQNYEQYF.

The CDR3 nucleotides are TGTGCCATCAGTGAGTCTAGCGGGAGGGCCTTTAAAAATGAGCAGTTCTTC. Its translation is CAISESSGRAFKNEQFF. This chain connects TRBV10-3 to TRBJ2-1; TRBD2 aligns across 11 bases. The CDR3 runs to 17 residues. Germline trimming cut 0 bases from V and 7 bases from J; bases unmatched to any gene: 8. Germline V gives CDR1 ENHRY, CDR2 SYGVKD.